This TCR beta chain derives from a study of vaccination effects on CD4 cells after COVID-19. The CDR3 runs to 14 residues. Germline CDR1 and CDR2: GTSNPN and SVGIG (reference sequence). Trimming took 3 bases from V and 4 from J; bases not matched to a gene: 7. The assay was immunoSEQ multiplex PCR, and TCRdb's table has in-frame clones only and misses some. The sample records about 13,000 clones, roughly 72% being singletons. On this clone: Antigen specificity is unknown.

CD4+ T cells specific for antigen were expanded with viral peptide pools by the ViraFEST assay before sequencing. Following 10 days of culture, CD4+ T cells were isolated. The vaccine given was either BNT162b2 or mRNA-1273, in two doses. Half the medium was swapped for IL-2 medium on days 3 and 7. Overall study results and limits: Convalescent patients in the study were few, and early post-infection timepoints were absent. Among infection- and vaccine-induced clones, marked clonal contraction occurred late after vaccination.

Source: CD4+ T cells from PBMCs cultured with SARS-CoV-2 spike peptides, taken after COVID-19 vaccination. The V and J genes are TRBV30 and TRBJ1-2, with 8 bases aligning to TRBD1. This TCR came from a human donor who received a COVID-19 vaccine. The chain's CDR3 is CAWRGRGPLYGYTF. CDR3 nucleotides: TGTGCCTGGAGGGGCAGGGGGCCTCTCTATGGCTACACCTTC.